Below, 30 T cell receptor beta chains from the same sample are listed, as sequenced in a study of blood T cell repertoires in COVID-19. Sequenced by immunoSEQ multiplex PCR; TCRdb stores in-frame clones only, minus some. Here the sample spans more than 130,000 clones, under 85% being singletons. Sample: peripheral blood. The receptors were gathered from a human donor in a cohort sampled during active COVID-19.

The chain carries TRBV11-1 and TRBJ2-7; 7 bases align to TRBD1. V lost 6 bases to trimming and J lost 3 bases; unmatched junction nucleotides: 5. Germline CDR1 SGHAT, CDR2 FQDESV (reference sequence). The CDR3 is 13 amino acids. In DNA form, the CDR3 reads TGTGCCAGCAGACCCGGGACAGACTACGAGCAGTACTTC. It encodes CASRPGTDYEQYF.

V usage is TRBV27 and J usage is TRBJ2-5; a possible D gene is TRBD2 (6 bases). CDR1 MNHEY and CDR2 SMNVEV come from the germline V gene (reference sequence). The CDR3 sequence is 14 residues long. V lost 5 bases and J 5 bases, leaving 15 bases between the germline ends. CDR3 sequence: CASSAAGSGETQYF. CDR3 DNA sequence: TGTGCCAGCAGTGCCGCGGGAAGCGGGGAGACCCAGTACTTC.

V usage is TRBV7-9 and J usage is TRBJ1-1; TRBD1 is a possible D gene (6 bases). V was trimmed by 1 base and J by 2 bases, leaving 17 bases between them. Per germline, CDR1 SEHNR and CDR2 FQNEAQ (reference sequence). The CDR3 is made up of 17 amino acids. DNA of the CDR3: TGTGCCAGCAGCTTAGATTCAGGGGTCCGGGGAAACACTGAAGCTTTCTTT. Amino acids: CASSLDSGVRGNTEAFF.

This clone was counted ten times or more. V and J are TRBV5-1 and TRBJ2-2, with D tentatively TRBD1 (5 bases). Between the trimmed V and J ends, which lost 1 base and 7 bases, there was a span of 8 bases. Germline V gene lookup returns CDR1 SGHRS and CDR2 YFSETQ. The CDR3 runs 13 residues. DNA of the CDR3: TGCGCCAGCAGCTTGAAAGGGGACGGGGAGCTGTTTTTT. It is translated as CASSLKGDGELFF.

This clone has just a few counts. The rearrangement uses TRBV19 and TRBJ2-1, with 7 nucleotides matching TRBD2. CDR3 length: 14 residues. V was clipped by 4 bases and J by 6 bases; unmatched bases: 6. The germline gives CDR1 LNHDA, CDR2 SQIVND (reference sequence). DNA for the CDR3: TGTGCCAGTAGTAGCGGGGGTCAATCCAATGAGCAGTTCTTC. Translating it yields CASSSGGQSNEQFF.

The genes are TRBV2 and TRBJ1-4; perhaps TRBD1 as D (6 bases). Trimming took off 1 base at V and 7 bases at J, with 13 bases between the two ends. CDR3 length: 15 residues. Per germline, CDR1 SNHLY and CDR2 FYNNEI. CDR3 sequence: CASSEGIQGGEKLFF. CDR3 in DNA: TGTGCCAGCAGTGAAGGGATACAGGGTGGTGAAAAACTGTTTTTT.

J is TRBJ2-2 and V is TRBV27; 7 nucleotides agree with TRBD1. V trimming: 6 bases; J trimming: 4 bases; junction bases outside the gene matches: 5. Germline V gene sequence: CDR1 MNHEY, CDR2 SMNVEV (reference sequence). The CDR3 is made up of 14 amino acids. The CDR3 bases are TGTGCCAGCAGACGGGACAGTTTCACCGGGGAGCTGTTTTTT. Translation: CASRRDSFTGELFF.

This rearrangement joins TRBV7-8 to TRBJ2-5; 10 bases match TRBD1. The CDR3 spans 15 residues. The trim removed 5 bases at V and 0 bases at J, leaving 3 bases unmatched. The V gene's germline CDR1 is SGHVS and CDR2 FQNEAQ. The CDR3: CASSVDRGYQETQYF. CDR3 DNA sequence: TGTGCCAGCAGCGTGGACAGGGGGTACCAAGAGACCCAGTACTTC.

The gene calls are TRBV7-9 and TRBJ2-1; 11 bases are shared with TRBD2. In germline, CDR1 is SEHNR, CDR2 FQNEAQ (reference sequence). The CDR3 length is 16 residues. V was pared by 2 bases and J by 6 bases, with 6 bases of the junction left unmatched. CDR3 loop: CASSLRSLAGGNEQFF. The CDR3 DNA reads TGTGCCAGCAGCTTAAGAAGCCTAGCGGGGGGCAATGAGCAGTTCTTC.

CDR3 in amino acids: CAISDDRGRTGELFF. For the CDR3, the DNA is TGTGCCATCAGTGACGACAGGGGGCGAACCGGGGAGCTGTTTTTT. The rearrangement links TRBV10-3 to TRBJ2-2; TRBD1 matches 10 bases. V gave up 3 bases and J gave up 5 bases; unmatched junction bases: 3. The CDR3 loop spans 15 amino acids. The germline V gene has CDR1 ENHRY and CDR2 SYGVKD.

The chain links TRBV4-3 to TRBJ2-5, with TRBD2 as a possible D gene (6 bases). The V gene lost 2 bases and the J gene lost 9 bases, with 13 bases spanning the gap. The CDR3 is 13 residues long. Germline CDR1 reads LGHNA; CDR2 reads YSLEER. The CDR3 loop is CASSQRSGLPQYF. In DNA, the CDR3 is TGCGCCAGCAGCCAAAGGTCGGGACTCCCCCAGTACTTC.

The chain has TRBV19 and TRBJ2-5, with TRBD2 identical over 8 bases. Trimming took 9 bases from V and 1 from J; bases not matched to a gene: 7. The CDR3 is 14 residues long. Germline V gene sequence: CDR1 LNHDA, CDR2 SQIVND (reference sequence). This CDR3 reads CASRPGGIQETQYF. DNA of the CDR3: TGTGCCAGCCGACCGGGGGGGATCCAAGAGACCCAGTACTTC.

V gene TRBV7-9 combines with J gene TRBJ2-7; perhaps TRBD2 as D (6 bases). Trimming removed 3 bases from V and 0 bases from J, with 15 bases in between. CDR1 is SEHNR, CDR2 FQNEAQ, per germline (reference sequence). The CDR3 has 16 residues. CDR3 loop: CASSFFGGASSYEQYF. The CDR3 DNA reads as TGTGCCAGCAGCTTCTTTGGCGGGGCGAGCTCCTACGAGCAGTACTTC.

This clone has just one count. V is TRBV7-9 and J is TRBJ1-1; the D gene is possibly TRBD1 (5 bases). The V gene's germline CDR1 is SEHNR and CDR2 FQNEAQ (reference sequence). V shed 1 base and J shed 0 bases, with 12 bases lying between them. The CDR3 has 16 amino acids. The DNA of the CDR3 is TGTGCCAGCAGCTTAGACCAGGGAATAATGAACACTGAAGCTTTCTTT. It is translated as CASSLDQGIMNTEAFF.

The chain is built from TRBV7-2 and TRBJ1-5; D perhaps matches TRBD1 (5 bases). The germline V gene encodes CDR1 SGHTA and CDR2 FQGNSA. Deletions cut 1 base from V and 4 bases from J, with 14 bases between. This CDR3 spans 16 amino acids. CDR3 DNA sequence: TGTGCCAGCAGCTTAGGTGTCGGGGGGGGGAATCAGCCCCAGCATTTT. Its translation is CASSLGVGGGNQPQHF. Complete variable domain (other parts from reference TRBV7-2 and TRBJ1-5): GAGVSQSPSNKVTEKGKDVELRCDPISGHTALYWYRQSLGQGLEFLIYFQGNSAPDKSGLPSDRFSAERTGGSVSTLTIQRTQQEDSAVYLCASSLGVGGGNQPQHFGDGTRLSIL.

The chain carries TRBV7-3 and TRBJ1-1, with 7 bases matching TRBD1. The ends lost 6 bases at V and 4 bases at J; junction bases unmatched: 8. CDR1 is SGHTA and CDR2 is FQGTGA in the germline V gene. The CDR3 consists of 14 residues. This CDR3 reads CASRPGGSATEAFF. The CDR3, as DNA: TGTGCCAGCAGACCAGGGGGTAGCGCCACTGAAGCTTTCTTT.

This chain connects TRBV15 to TRBJ1-1; no reliable D call. Germline V CDR1 and CDR2: LNHNV, YYDKDF (reference sequence). This CDR3 is 14 amino acids long. Trimming left V 0 bases short and J 3 bases short, with 8 bases between. The chain's CDR3 is CATSRDLGDTEAFF. CDR3 nucleotide sequence: TGTGCCACCAGCAGAGATCTCGGGGACACTGAAGCTTTCTTT.

The CDR3 DNA is TGTGCCAGCAGCTTAGCAGGGTCGGTTGGCTACACCTTC. Residues: CASSLAGSVGYTF. The rearrangement joins TRBV11-3 to TRBJ1-2; D possibly corresponds to TRBD1 (5 bases). From germline, CDR1 is SGHNT and CDR2 YENEEA. The CDR3 consists of 13 residues. Trimming cost V 1 base and J 7 bases, with 10 bases left between them.

The genes are TRBV6-2 or TRBV6-3 and TRBJ2-2, with no clear D. The CDR3 covers 13 residues. Per the germline V gene, CDR1 is MNHEY and CDR2 is SVGEGT. Trimming pared 8 bases from V and 4 bases from J, leaving 11 bases between. CDR3 in amino acids: CASGDLFTGELFF. CDR3 bases: TGTGCCAGCGGTGACTTATTCACCGGGGAGCTGTTTTTT.

The chain employs TRBV18 and TRBJ1-2; D is undetermined. V lost 2 bases and J 3 bases, leaving 7 bases between the germline ends. CDR1 is KGHSH and CDR2 is LQKENI in the germline V gene. The CDR3 extends over 13 amino acids. The CDR3 protein is CASSPGRHYGYTF. The CDR3 bases are TGTGCCAGCTCACCAGGCAGGCACTATGGCTACACCTTC.

The rearrangement uses TRBV5-6 and TRBJ2-7, with TRBD1 matching over 12 bases. V shed 6 bases and J 9 bases; nucleotides not matched to a gene: 7. The CDR3 loop spans 13 amino acids. From germline, CDR1 is SGHDT and CDR2 YYEEEE. In DNA form, the CDR3 reads TGTGCCAGCACCCGGGACAGGGGGCCTGGGCAGTACTTC. Its protein is CASTRDRGPGQYF.

V usage is TRBV2 and J usage is TRBJ2-2; 7 nucleotides align to TRBD1. This CDR3 contains 14 residues. Germline V gives CDR1 SNHLY, CDR2 FYNNEI. V was clipped by 3 bases and J by 7 bases; unmatched bases: 5. This chain's CDR3 is CASSDGQVYGELFF. CDR3 nucleotides: TGTGCCAGCAGTGACGGACAGGTCTACGGGGAGCTGTTTTTT.

V gene TRBV7-9 combines with J gene TRBJ1-2; D gene uncertain. The CDR3 contains 16 residues. Germline assignment: CDR1 SEHNR and CDR2 FQNEAQ (reference sequence). V lost 1 base and J 4 bases, leaving 16 bases between the germline ends. The CDR3 DNA follows: TGTGCCAGCAGCTTAGAACCCACCACATGGTTCTATGGCTACACCTTC. The encoded protein is CASSLEPTTWFYGYTF. The variable domain in full, with the rest retrieved from reference TRBV7-9 and TRBJ1-2, is DTGVSQNPRHKITKRGQNVTFRCDPISEHNRLYWYRQTLGQGPEFLTYFQNEAQLEKSRLLSDRFSAERPKGSFSTLEIQRTEQGDSAMYLCASSLEPTTWFYGYTFGSGTRLTVV.

Here the CDR3 reads CASSQSRGGYYGYTF. CDR3 nucleotide sequence: TGTGCCAGCAGCCAGAGCCGTGGGGGCTACTATGGCTACACCTTC. This sequence joins TRBV3-1 (or the pseudogene TRBV3-2) and TRBJ1-2; D is perhaps TRBD1 (6 bases). Trimming stripped 3 bases from V and 3 bases from J, with 14 bases between. The germline V gene encodes CDR1 LGHDT and CDR2 YNNKEL (reference sequence). CDR3 size: 15 residues.

The CDR3 bases are TGTGCCACCCAGAGGACAGGGAGTAACTATGGCTACACCTTC. Its translation is CATQRTGSNYGYTF. The J gene is TRBJ1-2, the V gene TRBV19, with 8 positions matching TRBD1. This CDR3 is 14 amino acids long. The V segment lost 10 bases and the J segment 1 base; nucleotides outside the gene matches: 8. CDR1 and CDR2 from the germline V gene are LNHDA and SQIVND (reference sequence).

The chain combines TRBV5-1 with TRBJ2-5, with TRBD1 matching 8 bases. CDR1 and CDR2 from the germline V gene are SGHRS and YFSETQ. J gave up 4 bases and V 2 bases, and 10 bases lay outside the gene matches. The CDR3 extends over 16 amino acids. The CDR3, as DNA: TGCGCCAGCAGCTTTGGAAGGACAGGGAAGGGAGAGACCCAGTACTTC. This encodes CASSFGRTGKGETQYF.

The chain couples TRBV28 to TRBJ1-6; D gene ambiguous. The CDR3 is 14 amino acids. V gave up 5 bases and J gave up 6 bases, with 11 bases separating them. Germline V gene lookup returns CDR1 MDHEN and CDR2 SYDVKM. CDR3 bases: TGTGCCAGCAGTCCCTACCCCCCTAATTCACCCCTCCACTTT. Residues: CASSPYPPNSPLHF.

The chain couples TRBV6-1 to TRBJ2-7; 9 bases match TRBD1. The junction had 13 bases not matched to a gene; V was cut back by 1 base and J by 6 bases. Looked up from germline, CDR1 is MNHNS and CDR2 is SASEGT. The CDR3 runs to 17 residues. The CDR3 sequence: CASSEGRGGTGIPEQYF. The DNA of the CDR3 is TGTGCCAGCAGTGAAGGGCGGGGAGGGACAGGGATTCCCGAGCAGTACTTC.

Here the CDR3 reads CASSQQLTSGGRNTGELFF. CDR3 nucleotides: TGCGCCAGCAGCCAACAGTTGACTAGCGGGGGGCGCAACACCGGGGAGCTGTTTTTT. The J gene is TRBJ2-2, the V gene TRBV4-1, with TRBD2 identical over 13 bases. CDR1 is MGHRA and CDR2 is YSYEKL in the germline V gene. Unmatched junction bases numbered 8, after V lost 2 bases and J lost 2 bases. The CDR3 runs 19 residues.

This rearrangement joins TRBV13 to TRBJ1-1; 9 nucleotides match TRBD1. The V gene end was trimmed by 6 bases and the J gene end by 5 bases; junction bases not matched to a gene: 16. Per germline, CDR1 PRHDT and CDR2 FYEKMQ (reference sequence). This CDR3 has 17 residues. This CDR3 is CASSPRRAGTGRTEAFF. The CDR3 DNA sequence: TGTGCCAGCAGTCCCAGACGAGCCGGGACAGGGAGGACTGAAGCTTTCTTT.